The clone carrying this T cell receptor beta chain was seen more than once but under ten times. The antigen is not known. This entry is derived from a study of T cells after yellow fever vaccination. Study-level points and caveats: Among primary-vaccination clones, most reappeared after the booster, at roughly 95% for CD4 and about 90% for CD8.

TCRdb itself ran the 5' RACE reads through MiXCR, one entry per CDR3 protein. The sample records around 68,000 distinct CDR3 sequences, 7.3% being singletons. This TCR derives from a man younger than 35 who received the YFV17D yellow fever vaccine. The input for sequencing was CD8+ T cells sorted from PBMCs, taken roughly 10 days after the first yellow fever vaccination.

The CDR3 DNA reads as TGTGCCAGCAGGTTGACAGGGGTGAACACTGAAGCTTTCTTT. Its translation: CASRLTGVNTEAFF. The chain joins TRBV7-2 to TRBJ1-1, with 8 positions matching TRBD1. V was clipped by 6 bases and J by 0 bases; unmatched bases: 3. The CDR3 is 14 amino acids. Germline loops: CDR1 SGHTA, CDR2 FQGNSA.